Listed below are T cell receptor beta chains from one sample, sequenced in a study of T cell responses to AZD1222 COVID-19 vaccine. Method: immunoSEQ multiplex PCR; TCRdb's copy keeps in-frame clones and lacks some. The top ten hold 1.9% of the sample, which has 130,000 to 150,000 clones, roughly 91% seen once. The sample here was peripheral blood, taken 28 days after the second AZD1222 dose. The receptor source for this set is an adult who received the AZD1222 COVID-19 vaccine. Both conserved end residues are part of each CDR3. Each record gives: V gene, clone size, J gene, CDR3 protein. Where a row states a size, it is once, few, many or the class of an expanded clone; other rows omit it.

>TRBV2|NA|TRBJ2-2
CASSEPGTGELFF
>TRBV29-1|NA|TRBJ1-3
CSVLGYSGNTIYF
>TRBV7-8|NA|TRBJ1-5
CASSKAGQNQPQHF
>TRBV11-1|NA|TRBJ1-1
CASSDLREPEAFF
>TRBV7-3|NA|TRBJ1-2
CASSLPGADGNYGYTF
>TRBV6-5|NA|TRBJ1-2
CASSYVQGSGYTF
>TRBV5-8|NA|TRBJ2-1
CASSLRGGLGGVEQFF
>TRBV2|NA|TRBJ1-1
CASSALGRWSVFF
>TRBV6-5|NA|TRBJ1-3
CASIGTGNTIYF
>TRBV27|NA|TRBJ1-4
CASSLEGATNEKLFF
>TRBV7-2|NA|TRBJ2-6
CASSGAETGANVLTF
>TRBV27|NA|TRBJ2-2
CASWSAISSTGELFF
>TRBV5-6|NA|TRBJ2-1
CASSRRGSSSYNEQFF
>TRBV5-1|NA|TRBJ1-2
CASSPGSRVGYTF
>TRBV27|NA|TRBJ1-5
CASRVQGNQPQHF
>TRBV7-9|NA|TRBJ2-5
CASSPRRQGETQYF
>TRBV5-1|NA|TRBJ2-1
CASSLGSGQGATEQFF
>TRBV7-2|NA|TRBJ2-1
CASSLEAGRKQFF
>TRBV7-3|NA|TRBJ1-2
CASSLGQLYGYTF
>TRBV11-2|NA|TRBJ1-2
CASSILQGGGYGYTF
>TRBV7-8|NA|TRBJ1-1
CASSPPDRPGAFF
>TRBV21-1|NA|TRBJ2-5
CASSPADRQETQYF
>TRBV11-2|NA|TRBJ2-3
CASSRRGGLGTDTQYF
>TRBV6-1|NA|TRBJ1-3
CASSEVGGSGNTIYF
>TRBV30|NA|TRBJ1-6
CAWSVETRAIDSPLHF
>TRBV18|NA|TRBJ2-7
CASSPIREYEQYF
>TRBV12-3/TRBV12-4|NA|TRBJ2-7
CASSWRQGYEQYF
>TRBV7-8|NA|TRBJ1-3
CASSAYGSSGNTIYF
>TRBV5-1|NA|TRBJ1-2
CASSSLNGQAGYTF
>TRBV29-1|NA|TRBJ2-7
CSVQTGGWSEQYF
>TRBV5-1|NA|TRBJ2-3
CASRSQTDITDTQYF
>TRBV6-1|NA|TRBJ1-2
CASSEAGPNYGYTF
>TRBV27|once|TRBJ1-1
CASSLLGGTEAFF